This T cell receptor beta chain was observed in a study of control samples from healthy donors and cancer patients. Repertoires were generated with immunoSEQ multiplex PCR, while TCRdb's copy carries only in-frame clones and drops some. Altogether about 150,000 clones are present, approximately 94% being singletons, with the ten largest covering 4.5% to 6%. Germline loops: CDR1 SEHNR, CDR2 FQNEAQ (reference sequence). Trimming took 8 bases from V and 2 from J, leaving 10 bases between them. The CDR3 spans 13 residues. The chain links TRBV7-9 to TRBJ1-3; D uncertain. Sequenced input: blood. This clonotype was sampled from a man aged 40-49 years in good health. As DNA, the CDR3 is TGTGCCAGCCATTGGGAGGCTGGAAACACCATATATTTT. This gives the protein CASHWEAGNTIYF.